Following are 10 T cell receptor beta chains from one sample sequenced in a study of blood T cell repertoires in COVID-19. Libraries were prepared by immunoSEQ multiplex PCR; TCRdb keeps only in-frame clonotypes and omits some of them. The sample shows roughly 11,000 clones, about three quarters of them seen only once. Sequenced: peripheral blood. The source is a man aged 55 to 70 with COVID-19, enrolled during active disease.

This clone was observed a single time. V usage is TRBV9 and J usage is TRBJ2-3; D gene unclear. Germline CDR1 is SGDLS and CDR2 is YYNGEE. The CDR3 sequence is 14 residues long. V lost 1 base and J 0 bases, leaving 6 bases between the germline ends. CDR3 bases: TGTGCCAGCAGCGTATACGGGAGCACAGATACGCAGTATTTT. It translates to CASSVYGSTDTQYF.

V is TRBV25-1 and J is TRBJ2-3; D is perhaps TRBD2 (7 bases). This CDR3 region has 14 residues. Between the trimmed V and J ends, which lost 4 bases and 4 bases, there was a span of 12 bases. CDR1 is MGHDK, CDR2 SYGVNS, per germline. The CDR3 DNA follows: TGTGCCAGCAGTGTAGGGGGAGGGGCAGATACGCAGTATTTT. The encoded protein is CASSVGGGADTQYF.

V gene TRBV11-1 combines with J gene TRBJ2-2; 9 nucleotides match TRBD2. This CDR3 spans 15 amino acids. The germline gives CDR1 SGHAT, CDR2 FQDESV (reference sequence). The V gene end was trimmed by 6 bases and the J gene end by 4 bases; junction bases not matched to a gene: 6. CDR3 protein: CASSRGGAATGELFF. In DNA, the CDR3 is TGTGCCAGCAGTCGCGGGGGGGCGGCCACCGGGGAGCTGTTTTTT.

The chain combines TRBV7-2 with TRBJ2-2; D gene unclear. The CDR3 has 17 amino acids. Trimming left V 1 base short and J 0 bases short, with 12 bases between. Germline assignment: CDR1 SGHTA and CDR2 FQGNSA. CDR3 sequence (DNA): TGTGCCAGCAGCTTAGGGTCCTATATCGCGAACACCGGGGAGCTGTTTTTT. This codes for CASSLGSYIANTGELFF.

J is TRBJ2-5 and V is TRBV7-8; D perhaps matches TRBD1 (5 bases). Trimming took off 6 bases at V and 3 bases at J, with 14 bases between the two ends. The CDR3 covers 14 residues. Germline-derived CDR1 and CDR2 are SGHVS and FQNEAQ. CDR3 sequence: CASRDTYTKETQYF. CDR3 coding DNA: TGTGCCAGCAGGGACACGTACACCAAAGAGACCCAGTACTTC.

The chain couples TRBV7-3 to TRBJ2-3; tentatively, D is TRBD1 (6 bases). Per germline, CDR1 SGHTA and CDR2 FQGTGA. V was cut by 2 bases and J by 5 bases, with 14 bases left in between. The length of the CDR3 is 15 residues. The CDR3 is CASSLWGRGGDTQYF. For the CDR3, the DNA is TGTGCCAGCAGCTTATGGGGCAGGGGTGGAGATACGCAGTATTTT.

V usage is TRBV13 and J usage is TRBJ1-3; 7 nucleotides line up with TRBD1. CDR3 length: 17 residues. Per germline, CDR1 PRHDT and CDR2 FYEKMQ (reference sequence). J gave up 6 bases and V 3 bases, and 14 bases lay outside the gene matches. The CDR3 region has the DNA TGTGCCAGCAGCTTTAAAAATCGACAGGGACGTGAAAACACCATATATTTT. Translating it yields CASSFKNRQGRENTIYF.

The table lists this clone with a few counts. The chain links TRBV2 to TRBJ1-2, with 9 bases fitting TRBD1. Germline V gives CDR1 SNHLY, CDR2 FYNNEI. The CDR3 runs 13 residues. Trimming removed 6 bases from V and 7 bases from J; junction bases left unmatched: 6. The CDR3, as DNA: TGTGCCAGCAGGGACAGGGGCGAAGCTGGCTACACCTTC. Amino acid sequence: CASRDRGEAGYTF.

The chain carries TRBV2 and TRBJ1-1; D may be TRBD1 (5 bases). With 6 bases removed from V and 13 bases from J, the gap between germline ends came to 15 bases. This CDR3 comprises 11 residues. Germline V gene lookup returns CDR1 SNHLY and CDR2 FYNNEI. The CDR3 coding sequence is TGTGCCAGCAGGCCCGGGGGGGAGGTTTTCTTT. Translated, it gives CASRPGGEVFF.

This chain uses TRBV5-1 with TRBJ1-6; 12 bases match TRBD1. The CDR3 has 18 residues. Germline V gives CDR1 SGHRS, CDR2 YFSETQ. The junction had 7 bases not matched to a gene; V was cut back by 4 bases and J by 2 bases. This CDR3 is CASSEPGQGATYNSPLHF. The CDR3 nucleotides are TGCGCCAGCAGCGAACCGGGACAGGGGGCAACCTATAATTCACCCCTCCACTTT. Full variable domain (missing parts from reference TRBV5-1 and TRBJ1-6): KAGVTQTPRYLIKTRGQQVTLSCSPISGHRSVSWYQQTPGQGLQFLFEYFSETQRNKGNFPGRFSGRQFSNSRSEMNVSTLELGDSALYLCASSEPGQGATYNSPLHFGNGTRLTVT.